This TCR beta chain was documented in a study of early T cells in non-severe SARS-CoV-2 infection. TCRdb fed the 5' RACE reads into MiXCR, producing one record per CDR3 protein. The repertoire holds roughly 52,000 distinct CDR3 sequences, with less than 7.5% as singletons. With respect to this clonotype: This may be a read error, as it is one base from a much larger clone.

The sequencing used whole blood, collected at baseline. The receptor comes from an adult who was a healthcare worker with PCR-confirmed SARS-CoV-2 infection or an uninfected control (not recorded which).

DNA for the CDR3: TGTGCCATCAGTGAGTCGTCTAGCGGGGGACCCCTGAGGGGCACAGATACGCAGTATTTT. This gives the protein CAISESSSGGPLRGTDTQYF. The rearrangement joins TRBV10-3 to TRBJ2-3; 10 nucleotides line up with TRBD2. The junction had 13 bases not matched to a gene; V was cut back by 0 bases and J by 1 base. From germline, CDR1 is ENHRY and CDR2 SYGVKD. This CDR3 contains 20 residues.